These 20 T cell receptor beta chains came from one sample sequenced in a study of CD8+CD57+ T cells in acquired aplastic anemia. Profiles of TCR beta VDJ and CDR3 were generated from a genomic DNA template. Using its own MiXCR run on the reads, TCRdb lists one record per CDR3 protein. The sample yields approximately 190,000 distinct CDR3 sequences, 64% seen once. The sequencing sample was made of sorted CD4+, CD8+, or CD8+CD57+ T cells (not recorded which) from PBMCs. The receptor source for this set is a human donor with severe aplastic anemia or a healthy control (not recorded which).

CDR3 protein: CASSQVWLAGDGADTQYF. CDR3 sequence (DNA): TGTGCCAGCAGCCAAGTTTGGCTAGCGGGAGACGGGGCAGATACGCAGTATTTT. The rearrangement uses TRBV4-2 and TRBJ2-3, with 10 bases identical to TRBD2. Germline V lookup: CDR1 LGHNA, CDR2 YNFKEQ. V gave up 1 base and J gave up 4 bases; unmatched junction bases: 11. CDR3 length equals 18 residues.

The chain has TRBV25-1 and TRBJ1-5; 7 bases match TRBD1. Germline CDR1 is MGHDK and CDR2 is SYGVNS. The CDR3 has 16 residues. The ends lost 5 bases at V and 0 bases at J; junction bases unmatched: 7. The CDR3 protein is CASSTGTVFSNQPQHF. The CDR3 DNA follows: TGTGCCAGCAGTACCGGGACAGTCTTTAGCAATCAGCCCCAGCATTTT.

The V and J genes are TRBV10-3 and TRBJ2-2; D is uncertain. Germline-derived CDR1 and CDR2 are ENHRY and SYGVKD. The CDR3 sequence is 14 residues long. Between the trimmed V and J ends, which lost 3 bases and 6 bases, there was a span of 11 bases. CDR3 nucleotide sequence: TGTGCCATCAGTGATATGTCGCAAGCCGGGGAGCTGTTTTTT. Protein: CAISDMSQAGELFF.

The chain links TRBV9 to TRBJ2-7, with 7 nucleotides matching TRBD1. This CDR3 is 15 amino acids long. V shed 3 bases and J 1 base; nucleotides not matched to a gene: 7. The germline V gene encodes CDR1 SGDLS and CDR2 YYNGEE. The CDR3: CASSGWTGLSYEQYF. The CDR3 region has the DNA TGTGCCAGCAGCGGATGGACAGGTTTGTCCTACGAGCAGTACTTC.

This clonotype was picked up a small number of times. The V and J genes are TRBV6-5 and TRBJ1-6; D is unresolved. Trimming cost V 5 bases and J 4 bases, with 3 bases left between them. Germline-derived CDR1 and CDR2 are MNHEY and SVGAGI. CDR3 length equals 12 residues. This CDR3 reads CASSRYNSPLHF. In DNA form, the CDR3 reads TGTGCCAGCAGTAGGTATAATTCACCCCTCCACTTT.

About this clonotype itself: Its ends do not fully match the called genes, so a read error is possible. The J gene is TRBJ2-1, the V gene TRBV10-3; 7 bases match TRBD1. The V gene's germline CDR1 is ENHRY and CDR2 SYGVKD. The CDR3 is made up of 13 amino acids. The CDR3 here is CAIRTGTDHKQFF. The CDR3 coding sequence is TGTGCCATCAGAACCGGGACAGACCATAAGCAGTTCTTT.

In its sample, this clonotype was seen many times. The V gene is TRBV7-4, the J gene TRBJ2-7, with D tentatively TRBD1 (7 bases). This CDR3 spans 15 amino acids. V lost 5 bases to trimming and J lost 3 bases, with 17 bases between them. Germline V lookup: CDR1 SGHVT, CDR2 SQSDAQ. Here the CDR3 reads CASSRRPGGIYEQYF. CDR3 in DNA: TGTGCCAGCAGCCGTCGACCAGGGGGGATCTACGAGCAGTACTTC. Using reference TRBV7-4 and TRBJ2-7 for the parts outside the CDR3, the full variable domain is GAGVSQSPRYKVAKRGRDVALRCDSISGHVTLYWYRQTLGQGSEVLTYSQSDAQRDKSGRPSGRFSAERPERSVSTLKIQRTEQGDSAVYLCASSRRPGGIYEQYFGPGTRLTVT.

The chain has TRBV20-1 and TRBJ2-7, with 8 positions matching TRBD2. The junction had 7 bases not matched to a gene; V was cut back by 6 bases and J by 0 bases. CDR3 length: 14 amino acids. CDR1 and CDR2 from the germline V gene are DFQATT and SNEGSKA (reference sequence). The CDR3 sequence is CSALTSAVSYEQYF. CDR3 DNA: TGCAGTGCCCTGACTAGCGCAGTCTCCTACGAGCAGTACTTC.

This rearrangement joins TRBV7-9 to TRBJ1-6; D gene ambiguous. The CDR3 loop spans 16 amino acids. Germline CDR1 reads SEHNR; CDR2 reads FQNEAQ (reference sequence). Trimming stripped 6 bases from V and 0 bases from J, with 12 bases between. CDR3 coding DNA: TGTGCCAGCAGTTATAGCCCGAGCTCCTATAATTCACCCCTCCACTTT. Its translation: CASSYSPSSYNSPLHF. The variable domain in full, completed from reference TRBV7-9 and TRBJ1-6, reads DTGVSQNPRHKITKRGQNVTFRCDPISEHNRLYWYRQTLGQGPEFLTYFQNEAQLEKSRLLSDRFSAERPKGSFSTLEIQRTEQGDSAMYLCASSYSPSSYNSPLHFGNGTRLTVT.

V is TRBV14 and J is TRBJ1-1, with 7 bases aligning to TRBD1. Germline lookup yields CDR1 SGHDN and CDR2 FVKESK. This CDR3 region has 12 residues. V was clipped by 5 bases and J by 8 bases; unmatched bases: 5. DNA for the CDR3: TGTGCCAGCAGCAAACGGGACAGCGAAGCTTTCTTT. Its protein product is CASSKRDSEAFF.

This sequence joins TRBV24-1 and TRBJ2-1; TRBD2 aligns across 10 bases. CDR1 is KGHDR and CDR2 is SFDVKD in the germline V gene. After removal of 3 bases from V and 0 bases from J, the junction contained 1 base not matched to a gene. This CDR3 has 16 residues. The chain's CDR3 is CATSDASGSSYNEQFF. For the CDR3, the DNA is TGTGCCACCAGTGATGCTAGCGGGAGCTCCTACAATGAGCAGTTCTTC.

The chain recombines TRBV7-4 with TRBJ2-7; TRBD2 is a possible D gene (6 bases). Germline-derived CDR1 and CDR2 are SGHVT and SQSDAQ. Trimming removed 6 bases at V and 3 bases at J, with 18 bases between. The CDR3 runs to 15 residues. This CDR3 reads CASRARDSRFYEQYF. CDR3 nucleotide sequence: TGTGCCAGCAGGGCCCGGGACTCTCGGTTCTACGAGCAGTACTTC.

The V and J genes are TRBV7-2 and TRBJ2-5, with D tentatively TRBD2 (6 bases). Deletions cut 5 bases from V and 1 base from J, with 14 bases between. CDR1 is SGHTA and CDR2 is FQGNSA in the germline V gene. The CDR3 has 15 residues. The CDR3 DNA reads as TGTGCCAGCAGCCCAAGTTGGCGGGGCCAAGAGACCCAGTACTTC. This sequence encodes CASSPSWRGQETQYF. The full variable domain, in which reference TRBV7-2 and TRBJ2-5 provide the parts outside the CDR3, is GAGVSQSPSNKVTEKGKDVELRCDPISGHTALYWYRQSLGQGLEFLIYFQGNSAPDKSGLPSDRFSAERTGGSVSTLTIQRTQQEDSAVYLCASSPSWRGQETQYFGPGTRLLVL.

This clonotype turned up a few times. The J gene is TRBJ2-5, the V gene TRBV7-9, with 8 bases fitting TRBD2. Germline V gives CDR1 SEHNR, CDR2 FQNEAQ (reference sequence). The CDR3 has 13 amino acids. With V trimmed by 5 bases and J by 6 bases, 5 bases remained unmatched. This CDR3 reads CASSATSGKTQYF. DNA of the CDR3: TGTGCCAGCAGCGCTACTAGCGGAAAGACCCAGTACTTC.

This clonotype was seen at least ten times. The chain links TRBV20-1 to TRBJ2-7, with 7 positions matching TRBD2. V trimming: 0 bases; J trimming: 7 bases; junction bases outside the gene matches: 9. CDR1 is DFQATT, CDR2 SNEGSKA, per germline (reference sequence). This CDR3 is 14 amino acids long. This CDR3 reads CSARDRRREYEQYF. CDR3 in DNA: TGCAGTGCTAGAGATCGGCGGCGGGAGTATGAGCAGTACTTC.

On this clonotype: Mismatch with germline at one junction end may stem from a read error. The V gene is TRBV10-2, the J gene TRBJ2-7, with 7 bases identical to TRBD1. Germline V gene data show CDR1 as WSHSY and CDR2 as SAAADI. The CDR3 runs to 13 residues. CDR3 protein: CASRAGTVYEQYF. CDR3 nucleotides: TGCGCCAGCAGAGCCGGGACAGTCTACGAGCAATACTTC.

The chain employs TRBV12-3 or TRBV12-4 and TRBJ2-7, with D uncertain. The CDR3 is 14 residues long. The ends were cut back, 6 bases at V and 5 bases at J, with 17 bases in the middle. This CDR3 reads CASSLRQNGDEQYF. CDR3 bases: TGTGCCAGCAGCCTTAGGCAAAATGGGGACGAGCAGTACTTC.

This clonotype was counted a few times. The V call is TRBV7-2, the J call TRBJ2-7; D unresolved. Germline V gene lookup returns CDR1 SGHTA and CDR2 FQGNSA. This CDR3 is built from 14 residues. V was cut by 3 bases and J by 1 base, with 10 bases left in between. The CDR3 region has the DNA TGTGCCAGCAGCTTTATACCGACTTCCTACGAGCAGTACTTC. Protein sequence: CASSFIPTSYEQYF.

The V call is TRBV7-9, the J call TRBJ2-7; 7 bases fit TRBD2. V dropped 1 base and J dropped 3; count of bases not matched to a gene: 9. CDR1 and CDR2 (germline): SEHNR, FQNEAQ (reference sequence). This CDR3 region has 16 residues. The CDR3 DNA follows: TGTGCCAGCAGCTTAGAATCGTCTAGCGGTAACTACGAGCAGTACTTC. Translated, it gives CASSLESSSGNYEQYF.

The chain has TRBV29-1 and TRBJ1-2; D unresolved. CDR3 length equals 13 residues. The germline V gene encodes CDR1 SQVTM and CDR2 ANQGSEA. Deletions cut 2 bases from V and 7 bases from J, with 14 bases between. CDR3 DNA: TGCAGCGTTGAATTGGGAAGGAGCCGTGGCTACACCTTC. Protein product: CSVELGRSRGYTF.